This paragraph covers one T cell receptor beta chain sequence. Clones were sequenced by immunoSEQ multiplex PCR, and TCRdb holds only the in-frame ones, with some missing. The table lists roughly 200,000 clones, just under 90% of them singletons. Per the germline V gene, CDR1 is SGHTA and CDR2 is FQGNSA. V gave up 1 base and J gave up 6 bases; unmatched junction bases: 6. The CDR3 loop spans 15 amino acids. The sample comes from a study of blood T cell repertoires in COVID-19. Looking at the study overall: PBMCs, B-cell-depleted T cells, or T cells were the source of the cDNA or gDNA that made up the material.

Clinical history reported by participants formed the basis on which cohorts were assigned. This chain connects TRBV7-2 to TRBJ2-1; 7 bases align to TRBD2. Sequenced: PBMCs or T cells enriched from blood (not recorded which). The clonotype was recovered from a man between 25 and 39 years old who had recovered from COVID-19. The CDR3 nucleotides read TGTGCCAGCAGCTTAGTCCATGGGGGGGGCAATGAGCAGTTCTTC. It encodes CASSLVHGGGNEQFF.